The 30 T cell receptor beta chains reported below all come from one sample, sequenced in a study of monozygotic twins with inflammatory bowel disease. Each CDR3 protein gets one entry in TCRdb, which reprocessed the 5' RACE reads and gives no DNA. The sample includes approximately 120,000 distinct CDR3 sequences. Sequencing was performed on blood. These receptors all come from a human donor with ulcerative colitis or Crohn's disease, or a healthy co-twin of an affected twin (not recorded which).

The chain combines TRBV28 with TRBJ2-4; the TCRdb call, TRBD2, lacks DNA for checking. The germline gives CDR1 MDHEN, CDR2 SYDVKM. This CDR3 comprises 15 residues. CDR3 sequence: CASSPTEVAKNMQYF.

The CDR3 spells CASSYEAGGTEAFF. The chain joins TRBV6-5 to TRBJ1-1; TCRdb's D gene call, TRBD1, goes unchecked for lack of DNA. The CDR3 consists of 14 residues. Germline V gene sequence: CDR1 MNHEY, CDR2 SVGAGI.

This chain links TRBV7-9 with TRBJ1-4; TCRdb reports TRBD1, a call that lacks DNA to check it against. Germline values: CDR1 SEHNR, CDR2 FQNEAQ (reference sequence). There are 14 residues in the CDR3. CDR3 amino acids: CASRPPGSGEKLFF.

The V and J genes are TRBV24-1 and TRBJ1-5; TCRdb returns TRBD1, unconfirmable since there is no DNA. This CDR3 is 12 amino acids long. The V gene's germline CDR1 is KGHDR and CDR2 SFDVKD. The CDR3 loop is CATSEGDQPQHF.

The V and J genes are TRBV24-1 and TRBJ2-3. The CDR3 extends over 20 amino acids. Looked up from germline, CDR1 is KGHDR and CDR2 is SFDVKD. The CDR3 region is CATSDFMVGGTVSSTDTQYF.

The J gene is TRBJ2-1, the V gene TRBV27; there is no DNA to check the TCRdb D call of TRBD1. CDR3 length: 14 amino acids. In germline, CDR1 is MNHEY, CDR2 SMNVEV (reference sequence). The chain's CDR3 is CASSQAGVDNEQFF.

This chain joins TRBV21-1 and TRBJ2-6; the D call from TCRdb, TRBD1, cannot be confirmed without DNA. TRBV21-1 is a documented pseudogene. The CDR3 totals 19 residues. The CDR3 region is CASSPSGDRGGSGANVLTF.

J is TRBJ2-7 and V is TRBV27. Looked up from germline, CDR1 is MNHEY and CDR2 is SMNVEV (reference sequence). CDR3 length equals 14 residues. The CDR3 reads CASSFSGRAYEQYF.

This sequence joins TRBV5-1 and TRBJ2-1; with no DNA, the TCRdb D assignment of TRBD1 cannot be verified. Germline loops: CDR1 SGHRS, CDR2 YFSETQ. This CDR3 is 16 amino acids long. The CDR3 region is CASSLAPLGGLNEQFF.

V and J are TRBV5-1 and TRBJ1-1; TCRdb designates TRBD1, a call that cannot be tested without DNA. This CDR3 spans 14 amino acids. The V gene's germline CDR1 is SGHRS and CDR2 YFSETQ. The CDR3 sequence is CASSLGIGGTEAFF.

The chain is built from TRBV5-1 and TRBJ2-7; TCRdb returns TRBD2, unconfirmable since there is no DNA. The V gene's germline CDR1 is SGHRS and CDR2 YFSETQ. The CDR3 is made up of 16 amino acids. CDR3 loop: CACSLEGLAGTYEQYF. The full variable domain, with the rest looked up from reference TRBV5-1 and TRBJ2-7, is KAGVTQTPRYLIKTRGQQVTLSCSPISGHRSVSWYQQTPGQGLQFLFEYFSETQRNKGNFPGRFSGRQFSNSRSEMNVSTLELGDSALYLCACSLEGLAGTYEQYFGPGTRLTVT.

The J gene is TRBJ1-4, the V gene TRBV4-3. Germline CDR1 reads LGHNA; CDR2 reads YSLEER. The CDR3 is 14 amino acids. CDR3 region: CASSQDAFGEKLFF.

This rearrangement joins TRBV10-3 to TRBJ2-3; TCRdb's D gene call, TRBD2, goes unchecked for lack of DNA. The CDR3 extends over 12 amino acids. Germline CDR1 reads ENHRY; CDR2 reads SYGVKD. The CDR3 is CATGLGADTQYF.

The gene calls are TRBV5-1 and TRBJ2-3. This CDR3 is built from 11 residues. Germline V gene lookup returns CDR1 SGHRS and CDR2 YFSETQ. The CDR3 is CASTSGDTQYF.

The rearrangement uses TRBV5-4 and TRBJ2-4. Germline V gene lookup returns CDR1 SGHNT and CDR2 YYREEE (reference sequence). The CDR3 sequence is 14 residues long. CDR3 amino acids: CASSYPLAKNIQYF.

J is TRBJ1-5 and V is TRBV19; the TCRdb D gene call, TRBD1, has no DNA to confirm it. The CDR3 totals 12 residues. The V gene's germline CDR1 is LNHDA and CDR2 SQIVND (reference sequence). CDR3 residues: CASGHRGQPQHF.

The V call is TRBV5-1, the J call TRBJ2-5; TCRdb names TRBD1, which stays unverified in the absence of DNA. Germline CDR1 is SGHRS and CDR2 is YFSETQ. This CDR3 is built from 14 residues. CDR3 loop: CASFVSGGQETQYF.

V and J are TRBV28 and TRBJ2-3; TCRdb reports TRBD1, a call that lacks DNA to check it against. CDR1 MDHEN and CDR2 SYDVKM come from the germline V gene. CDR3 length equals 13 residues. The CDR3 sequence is CASSLGRDHTQYF.

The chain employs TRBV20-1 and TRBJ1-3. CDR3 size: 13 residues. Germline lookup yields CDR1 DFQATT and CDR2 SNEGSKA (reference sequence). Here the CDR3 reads CSARDARGNTIYF.

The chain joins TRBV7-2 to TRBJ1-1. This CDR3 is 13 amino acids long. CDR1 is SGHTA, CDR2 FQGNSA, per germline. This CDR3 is CASSLVSDTEAFF.

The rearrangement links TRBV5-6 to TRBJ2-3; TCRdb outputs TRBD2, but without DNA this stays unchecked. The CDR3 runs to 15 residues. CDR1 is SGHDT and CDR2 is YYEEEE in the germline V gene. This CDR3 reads CASSSKREATDTQYF.

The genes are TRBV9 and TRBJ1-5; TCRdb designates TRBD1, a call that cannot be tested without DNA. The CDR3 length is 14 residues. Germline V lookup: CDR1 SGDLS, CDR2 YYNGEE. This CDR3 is CASSDGGPRGPQHF.

Here the CDR3 reads CSAEGGGRAFF. The J gene is TRBJ1-1, the V gene TRBV20-1; TCRdb proposes TRBD1, but this gene call is untestable without DNA. The CDR3 spans 11 residues. Germline values: CDR1 DFQATT, CDR2 SNEGSKA (reference sequence).

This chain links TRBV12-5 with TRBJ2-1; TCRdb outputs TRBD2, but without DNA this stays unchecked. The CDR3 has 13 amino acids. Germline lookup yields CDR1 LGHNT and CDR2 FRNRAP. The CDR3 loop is CASGIAETNEQFF.

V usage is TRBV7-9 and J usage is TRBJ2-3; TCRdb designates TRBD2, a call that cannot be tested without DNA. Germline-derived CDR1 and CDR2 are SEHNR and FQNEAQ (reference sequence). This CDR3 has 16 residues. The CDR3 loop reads CASSSQPGGRWYTQYF.

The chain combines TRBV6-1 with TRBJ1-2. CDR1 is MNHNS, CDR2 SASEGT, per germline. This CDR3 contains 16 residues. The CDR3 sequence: CASSIIPAIPPGGYTF.

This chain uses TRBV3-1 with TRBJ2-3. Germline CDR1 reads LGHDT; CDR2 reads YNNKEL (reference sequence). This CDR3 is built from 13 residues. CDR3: CASSQALGDTQYF.

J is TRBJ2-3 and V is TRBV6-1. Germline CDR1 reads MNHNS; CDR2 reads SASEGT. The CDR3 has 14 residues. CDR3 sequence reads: CASSETHSTDTQYF.

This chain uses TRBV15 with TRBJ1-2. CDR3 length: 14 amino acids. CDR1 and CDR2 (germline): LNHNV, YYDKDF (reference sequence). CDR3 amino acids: CATSSGISGYGYTF.

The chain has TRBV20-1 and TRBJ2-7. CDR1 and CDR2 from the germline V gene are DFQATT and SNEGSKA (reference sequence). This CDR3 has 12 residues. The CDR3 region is CSASQDSYEQYF.